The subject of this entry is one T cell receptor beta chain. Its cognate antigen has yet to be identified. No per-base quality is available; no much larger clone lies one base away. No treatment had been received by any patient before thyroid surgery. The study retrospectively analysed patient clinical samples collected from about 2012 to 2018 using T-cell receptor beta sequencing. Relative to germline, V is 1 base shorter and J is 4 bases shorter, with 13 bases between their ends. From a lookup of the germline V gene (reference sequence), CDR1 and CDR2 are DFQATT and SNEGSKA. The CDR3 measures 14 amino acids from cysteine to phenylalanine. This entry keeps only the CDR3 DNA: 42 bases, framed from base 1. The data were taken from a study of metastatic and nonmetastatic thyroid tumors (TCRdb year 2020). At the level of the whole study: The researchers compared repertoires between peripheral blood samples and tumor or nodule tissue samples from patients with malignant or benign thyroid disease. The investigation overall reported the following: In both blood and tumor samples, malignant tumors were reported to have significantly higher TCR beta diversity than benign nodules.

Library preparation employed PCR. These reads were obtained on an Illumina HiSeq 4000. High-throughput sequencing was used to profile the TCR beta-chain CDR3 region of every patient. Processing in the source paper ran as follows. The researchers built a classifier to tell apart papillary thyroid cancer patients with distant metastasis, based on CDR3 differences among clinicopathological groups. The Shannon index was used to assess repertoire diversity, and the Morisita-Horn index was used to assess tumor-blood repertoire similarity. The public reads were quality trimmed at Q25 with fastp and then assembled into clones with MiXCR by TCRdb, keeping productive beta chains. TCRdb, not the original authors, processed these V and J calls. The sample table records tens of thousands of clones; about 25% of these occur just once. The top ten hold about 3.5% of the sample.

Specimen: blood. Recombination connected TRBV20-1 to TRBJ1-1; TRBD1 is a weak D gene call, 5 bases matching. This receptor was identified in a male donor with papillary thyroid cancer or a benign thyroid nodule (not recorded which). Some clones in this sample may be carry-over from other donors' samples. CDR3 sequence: CSARVQGGSTEAFF. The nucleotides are TGCAGTGCTAGAGTCCAGGGTGGGAGCACTGAAGCTTTCTTT.